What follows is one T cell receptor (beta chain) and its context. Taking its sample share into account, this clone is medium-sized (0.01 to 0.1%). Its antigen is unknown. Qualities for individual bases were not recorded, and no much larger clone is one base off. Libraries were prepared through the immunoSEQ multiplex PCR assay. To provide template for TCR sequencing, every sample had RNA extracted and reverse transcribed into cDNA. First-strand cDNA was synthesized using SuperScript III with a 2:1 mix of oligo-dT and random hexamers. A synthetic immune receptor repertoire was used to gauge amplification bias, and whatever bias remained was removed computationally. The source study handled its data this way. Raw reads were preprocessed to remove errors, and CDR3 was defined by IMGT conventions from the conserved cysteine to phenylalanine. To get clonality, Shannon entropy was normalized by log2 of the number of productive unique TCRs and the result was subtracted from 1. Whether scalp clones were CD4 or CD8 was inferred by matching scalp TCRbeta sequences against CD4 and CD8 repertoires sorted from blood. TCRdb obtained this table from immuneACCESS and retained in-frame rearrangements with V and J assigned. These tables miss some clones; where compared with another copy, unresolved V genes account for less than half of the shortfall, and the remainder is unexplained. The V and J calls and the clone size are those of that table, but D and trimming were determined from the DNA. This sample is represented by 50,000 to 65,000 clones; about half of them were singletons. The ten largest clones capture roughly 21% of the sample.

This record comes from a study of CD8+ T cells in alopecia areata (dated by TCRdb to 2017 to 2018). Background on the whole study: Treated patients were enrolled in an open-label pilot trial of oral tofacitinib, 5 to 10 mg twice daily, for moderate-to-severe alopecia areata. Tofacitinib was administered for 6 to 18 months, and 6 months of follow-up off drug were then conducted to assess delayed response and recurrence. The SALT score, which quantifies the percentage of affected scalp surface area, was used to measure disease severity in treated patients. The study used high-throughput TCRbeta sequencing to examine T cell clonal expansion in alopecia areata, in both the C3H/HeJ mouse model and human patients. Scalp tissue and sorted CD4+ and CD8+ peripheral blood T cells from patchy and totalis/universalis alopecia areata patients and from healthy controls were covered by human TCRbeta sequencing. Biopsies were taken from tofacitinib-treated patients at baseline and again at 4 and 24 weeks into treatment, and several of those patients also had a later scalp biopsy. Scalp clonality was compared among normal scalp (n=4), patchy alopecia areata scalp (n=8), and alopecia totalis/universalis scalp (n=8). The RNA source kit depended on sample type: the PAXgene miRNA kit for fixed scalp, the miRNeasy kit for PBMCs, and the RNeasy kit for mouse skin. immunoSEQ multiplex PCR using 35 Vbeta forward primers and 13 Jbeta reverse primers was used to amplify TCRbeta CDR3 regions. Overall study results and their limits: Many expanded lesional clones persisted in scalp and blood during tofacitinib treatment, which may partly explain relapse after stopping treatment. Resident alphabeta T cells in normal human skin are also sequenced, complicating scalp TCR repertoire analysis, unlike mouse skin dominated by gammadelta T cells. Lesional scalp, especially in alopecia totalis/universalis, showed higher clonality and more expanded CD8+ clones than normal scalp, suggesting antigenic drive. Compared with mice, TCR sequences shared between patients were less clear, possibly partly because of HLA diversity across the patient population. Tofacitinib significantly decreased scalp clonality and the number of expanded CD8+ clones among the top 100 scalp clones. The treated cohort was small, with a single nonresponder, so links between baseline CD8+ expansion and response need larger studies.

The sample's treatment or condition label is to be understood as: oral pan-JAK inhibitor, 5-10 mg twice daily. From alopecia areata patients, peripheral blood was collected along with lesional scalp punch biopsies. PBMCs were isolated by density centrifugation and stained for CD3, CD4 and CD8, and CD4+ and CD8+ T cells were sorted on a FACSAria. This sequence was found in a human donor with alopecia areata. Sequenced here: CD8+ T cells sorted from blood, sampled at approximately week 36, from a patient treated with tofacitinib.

The CDR3 amino acid sequence is: CASSLVGASDEQFF. The sequenced DNA is TGTGCCAGCAGCTTAGTGGGGGCTAGCGATGAGCAGTTCTTC. The receptor chain draws on TRBV7-2 and TRBJ2-1, with the D segment possibly TRBD1 or TRBD2, each aligning over 6 bases. Taken from cysteine to phenylalanine, the CDR3 has 14 residues. The DNA shown is the 42-base CDR3, in frame from base 1. CDR1 and CDR2, looked up from the germline V gene, are SGHTA and FQGNSA. Cut back by 1 base and 8 bases, the V and J ends lie 12 bases apart.